The present entry profiles one T cell receptor (beta chain) with its context. These data are taken from a study of OX40 agonist ivuxolimab in advanced cancers. The table came from immunoSEQ multiplex PCR; TCRdb's copy has only in-frame clones and leaves some out. The sample carries 85,000 to 95,000 clones, about 91% recorded once. The CDR3 has 14 residues. Trimming removed 1 base at V and 1 base at J, with 4 bases between. Germline V gene data show CDR1 as SGHAT and CDR2 as FQNNGV. This chain links TRBV11-2 with TRBJ2-2; D gene uncertain. The sequences come from CD4+ or CD8+ T cells sorted from blood, collected in a trial of the OX40 agonist ivuxolimab. This TCR was recovered from an adult with an advanced solid tumor such as melanoma, head and neck, liver or kidney cancer. The CDR3 loop reads CASSLAENTGELFF. As DNA, the CDR3 is TGTGCCAGCAGCTTAGCGGAGAACACCGGGGAGCTGTTTTTT. Drawing the rest from reference TRBV11-2 and TRBJ2-2, the complete variable domain is EAGVAQSPRYKIIEKRQSVAFWCNPISGHATLYWYQQILGQGPKLLIQFQNNGVVDDSQLPKDRFSAERLKGVDSTLKIQPAKLEDSAVYLCASSLAENTGELFFGEGSRLTVL.